Shown below are 30 T cell receptor beta chains from a single sample sequenced in a study of chemoradiotherapy in HPV16-positive cancers (dated by TCRdb to between 2021 and 2022). The method behind the library was the immunoSEQ multiplex PCR assay. TCRdb provides this immuneACCESS table in a form limited to in-frame rearrangements. Some clones are lacking; in checked studies, under half of them reflect an unresolved V gene, and why the rest are absent is not known. Present in this sample are about 2,300 clones, nearly 80% of which were seen just once. The ten largest clones add up to 10% of the sample. The specimen was tumor tissue, collected from a patient who underwent chemoradiotherapy. The source is a human donor with HPV-associated anogenital cancer.

This clone appeared a single time. CDR3 sequence reads: CASSSSSNTEAFF. CDR3 DNA: TGTGCCAGCAGCTCCAGTTCGAACACTGAAGCTTTCTTT. V gene TRBV7-3 combines with J gene TRBJ1-1; D not certain. V was pared by 4 bases and J by 1 base, with 7 bases between. Germline V lookup: CDR1 SGHTA, CDR2 FQGTGA. This CDR3 contains 13 residues.

The chain carries TRBV7-9 and TRBJ2-5; maybe TRBD2 (5 bases). The CDR3 consists of 15 residues. V was clipped by 2 bases and J by 4 bases, with 14 bases between them. Germline-derived CDR1 and CDR2 are SEHNR and FQNEAQ (reference sequence). The CDR3: CASSLIGVATETQYF. The CDR3 nucleotides read TGTGCCAGCAGCTTAATTGGGGTAGCGACAGAGACCCAGTACTTC.

V usage is TRBV9 and J usage is TRBJ1-1; the match to TRBD1 covers 8 bases. After removal of 4 bases from V and 5 bases from J, the junction contained 4 bases not matched to a gene. CDR1 is SGDLS, CDR2 YYNGEE, per germline. This CDR3 is 13 amino acids long. CDR3: CASSRQGMTEAFF. DNA of the CDR3: TGTGCCAGCAGCAGACAGGGGATGACTGAAGCTTTCTTT.

The V gene is TRBV7-9, the J gene TRBJ2-1; 9 bases match TRBD2. With 3 bases clipped from V and 4 bases from J, the junction kept 10 bases outside the gene matches. The CDR3 has 17 amino acids. Germline assignment: CDR1 SEHNR and CDR2 FQNEAQ (reference sequence). CDR3 region: CASSFPGGSGGYNEQFF. The CDR3 coding sequence is TGTGCCAGCAGCTTCCCTGGTGGTAGCGGGGGTTACAATGAGCAGTTCTTC. Full variable domain (rest looked up from reference TRBV7-9 and TRBJ2-1): DTGVSQNPRHKITKRGQNVTFRCDPISEHNRLYWYRQTLGQGPEFLTYFQNEAQLEKSRLLSDRFSAERPKGSFSTLEIQRTEQGDSAMYLCASSFPGGSGGYNEQFFGPGTRLTVL.

The chain links TRBV6-1 to TRBJ2-6; D is unresolved. Looked up from germline, CDR1 is MNHNS and CDR2 is SASEGT. The V end lost 1 base, the J end lost 0 bases, and 4 bases lay between the germline ends. The CDR3 sequence is 15 residues long. The DNA of the CDR3 is TGTGCCAGCAGTGAAGGTGGCTCTGGGGCCAACGTCCTGACTTTC. Translated: CASSEGGSGANVLTF.

The genes are TRBV5-1 and TRBJ1-5; D possibly corresponds to TRBD1 (5 bases). This CDR3 comprises 16 residues. Trimming stripped 1 base from V and 2 bases from J, with 13 bases between. Germline-derived CDR1 and CDR2 are SGHRS and YFSETQ. CDR3 in DNA: TGCGCCAGCAGCTTGACAGGTCTTAACGGCAATCAGCCCCAGCATTTT. Translated, it gives CASSLTGLNGNQPQHF. Complete variable domain (other parts from reference TRBV5-1 and TRBJ1-5): KAGVTQTPRYLIKTRGQQVTLSCSPISGHRSVSWYQQTPGQGLQFLFEYFSETQRNKGNFPGRFSGRQFSNSRSEMNVSTLELGDSALYLCASSLTGLNGNQPQHFGDGTRLSIL.

The V call is TRBV30, the J call TRBJ1-4; 8 positions match TRBD1. In germline, CDR1 is GTSNPN, CDR2 SVGIG (reference sequence). The CDR3 has 15 residues. Unmatched junction bases numbered 10, after V lost 2 bases and J lost 8 bases. The CDR3 DNA follows: TGTGCCTGGAGTCCCGAAGACAGGGGTGGCGAAAAACTGTTTTTT. Its translation is CAWSPEDRGGEKLFF. Full variable domain (outside the CDR3, taken from reference TRBV30 and TRBJ1-4): SQTIHQWPATLVQPVGSPLSLECTVEGTSNPNLYWYRQAAGRGLQLLFYSVGIGQISSEVPQNLSASRPQDRQFILSSKKLLLSDSGFYLCAWSPEDRGGEKLFFGSGTQLSVL.

The V and J genes are TRBV2 and TRBJ1-3; D unclear. The V gene lost 4 bases and the J gene lost 4 bases, with 14 bases spanning the gap. The CDR3 extends over 15 amino acids. Germline lookup yields CDR1 SNHLY and CDR2 FYNNEI. The DNA of the CDR3 is TGTGCCAGCAGTGTAACCGAAGCAAGCGGAAACACCATATATTTT. Translation gives CASSVTEASGNTIYF.

V usage is TRBV6-1 and J usage is TRBJ2-7, with D possibly matching TRBD2 (7 bases). Germline V gives CDR1 MNHNS, CDR2 SASEGT. Trimming stripped 1 base from V and 0 bases from J, with 10 bases between. This CDR3 comprises 15 residues. The CDR3, as DNA: TGTGCCAGCAGTGAAGGCGCGGGGGCCTCCTACGAGCAGTACTTC. It is translated as CASSEGAGASYEQYF.

This clone was seen just once. The chain has TRBV7-9 and TRBJ1-4; D is ambiguous. In germline, CDR1 is SEHNR, CDR2 FQNEAQ (reference sequence). The CDR3 extends over 12 amino acids. Trimming left V 5 bases short and J 8 bases short, with 9 bases between. The CDR3 here is CASSAMTEKLFF. The CDR3, as DNA: TGTGCCAGCAGCGCGATGACAGAAAAACTGTTTTTT.

This clone was observed a handful of times. This sequence joins TRBV5-5 and TRBJ1-4, with TRBD1 identical over 9 bases. J was trimmed by 4 bases and V by 5 bases; bases with no gene match: 3. The CDR3 extends over 14 amino acids. Germline CDR1 reads SGHKS; CDR2 reads YYEKEE (reference sequence). The DNA of the CDR3 is TGTGCCAGCAGTCGACAGGGGGGTAATGAAAAACTGTTTTTT. This gives the protein CASSRQGGNEKLFF.

J is TRBJ2-3 and V is TRBV6-1; 8 positions agree with TRBD2. This CDR3 is built from 15 residues. Germline trimming cut 5 bases from V and 2 bases from J; bases unmatched to any gene: 6. The germline CDR1 and CDR2 sequences are MNHNS and SASEGT. CDR3 loop: CASSPSAGDTDTQYF. The DNA for the CDR3 is TGTGCCAGCAGTCCGTCAGCGGGGGACACAGATACGCAGTATTTT.

This clone was found once. V and J are TRBV28 and TRBJ1-5; D is uncertain. The CDR3 totals 14 residues. V shed 8 bases and J shed 4 bases, with 15 bases lying between them. CDR1 and CDR2 from the germline V gene are MDHEN and SYDVKM. CDR3 DNA: TGTGCCAGCGAGCCTCATCTGGGGAATCAGCCCCAGCATTTT. As protein: CASEPHLGNQPQHF.

The CDR3 is CASRQQEGSPLHF. CDR3 in DNA: TGTGCCAGCAGACAACAGGAAGGGTCACCCCTCCACTTT. The V call is TRBV27, the J call TRBJ1-6; TRBD1 is a possible D gene (5 bases). CDR1 and CDR2 (germline): MNHEY, SMNVEV (reference sequence). The V gene lost 6 bases and the J gene lost 10 bases, with 13 bases spanning the gap. The CDR3 loop spans 13 amino acids.

This clone was counted a single time. The chain combines TRBV6-1 with TRBJ2-6, with unresolved D. The CDR3 runs 13 residues. CDR1 is MNHNS, CDR2 SASEGT, per germline. The germline V and J ends were trimmed by 1 base and 8 bases, with 6 bases remaining between them. This CDR3 reads CASSEGGPNVLTF. In DNA, the CDR3 is TGTGCCAGCAGTGAAGGAGGACCCAACGTCCTGACTTTC.

The gene calls are TRBV20-1 and TRBJ2-1; D is ambiguous. V lost 6 bases, J lost 9 bases, and 12 bases lay in between. The germline gives CDR1 DFQATT, CDR2 SNEGSKA (reference sequence). This CDR3 region has 11 residues. The CDR3 nucleotides read TGCAGTGCCCTGACCCGGACTGAGCAGTTCTTC. This sequence encodes CSALTRTEQFF.

This chain links TRBV6-5 with TRBJ2-1; 7 positions agree with TRBD2. J lost 10 bases, V lost 2 bases, and 11 bases had no gene match. The CDR3 covers 15 residues. CDR1 is MNHEY, CDR2 SVGAGI, per germline. CDR3 nucleotide sequence: TGTGCCAGCAGTTACGGGGCGGGAGTTCAACGGGAGCAGTTCTTC. Amino acid sequence: CASSYGAGVQREQFF.

This clone was picked up a small number of times. The chain links TRBV7-8 to TRBJ1-2; D gene uncertain. Germline lookup yields CDR1 SGHVS and CDR2 FQNEAQ. The germline V and J ends were trimmed by 5 bases and 6 bases, with 13 bases remaining between them. The CDR3 runs to 13 residues. The CDR3 here is CASSQAVYNGYTF. The CDR3 DNA is TGTGCCAGCAGCCAGGCAGTTTATAATGGCTACACCTTC.

This chain uses TRBV30 with TRBJ1-1, with a tentative D call TRBD1 (5 bases). The CDR3 runs to 18 residues. CDR1 and CDR2 from the germline V gene are GTSNPN and SVGIG (reference sequence). V lost 1 base and J lost 0, with 21 bases in between. CDR3: CAWSAPQNTGSMNTEAFF. In DNA, the CDR3 is TGTGCCTGGAGTGCCCCCCAGAACACAGGTTCCATGAACACTGAAGCTTTCTTT.

The gene calls are TRBV19 and TRBJ2-1; maybe TRBD2 (5 bases). Trimming removed 1 base from V and 0 bases from J, with 7 bases in between. Germline V gene data show CDR1 as LNHDA and CDR2 as SQIVND (reference sequence). This CDR3 spans 15 amino acids. CDR3 region: CASSIGGYSYNEQFF. The CDR3 DNA reads as TGTGCCAGTAGTATAGGAGGGTACTCCTACAATGAGCAGTTCTTC.

This sequence joins TRBV13 and TRBJ2-7; 14 bases are shared with TRBD2. Germline assignment: CDR1 PRHDT and CDR2 FYEKMQ (reference sequence). The CDR3 spans 15 residues. With 4 bases clipped from V and 7 bases from J, the junction kept 6 bases outside the gene matches. In DNA form, the CDR3 reads TGTGCCAGCAGCTCCGGGACTAGCGGGAGAAGAGAGCAGTACTTC. Encoded protein: CASSSGTSGRREQYF.

The V and J genes are TRBV11-3 and TRBJ2-7, with 9 nucleotides matching TRBD1. J was trimmed by 1 base and V by 5 bases; bases with no gene match: 6. CDR3 length equals 15 residues. Germline V gene data show CDR1 as SGHNT and CDR2 as YENEEA. The CDR3 bases are TGTGCCAGCAGCCCTAGAGGACAGGGGTCCTACGAGCAGTACTTC. Protein product: CASSPRGQGSYEQYF.

The chain is built from TRBV9 and TRBJ2-5; TRBD1 agrees at 12 bases. After removal of 0 bases from V and 5 bases from J, the junction contained 5 bases not matched to a gene. The V gene's germline CDR1 is SGDLS and CDR2 YYNGEE. This CDR3 spans 16 amino acids. The CDR3 DNA reads TGTGCCAGCAGCGTAGGTGGGACAGGGGGCCGCGAGACCCAGTACTTC. It yields the protein CASSVGGTGGRETQYF.

The chain links TRBV28 to TRBJ2-4, with TRBD2 identical over 11 bases. This CDR3 contains 17 residues. V gave up 6 bases and J gave up 3 bases; unmatched junction bases: 10. The germline V gene encodes CDR1 MDHEN and CDR2 SYDVKM. The CDR3 loop reads CASSHMGLAENKNIQYF. For the CDR3, the DNA is TGTGCCAGCAGCCACATGGGACTAGCGGAGAACAAAAACATTCAGTACTTC.

The genes are TRBV9 and TRBJ2-6, with 9 bases identical to TRBD2. The junction had 7 bases not matched to a gene; V was cut back by 3 bases and J by 0 bases. Germline values: CDR1 SGDLS, CDR2 YYNGEE. The CDR3 runs 18 residues. The CDR3 DNA sequence: TGTGCCAGCAGCGCCCCTCTAGCGGGGAGCTCTGGGGCCAACGTCCTGACTTTC. It yields the protein CASSAPLAGSSGANVLTF.

The chain links TRBV27 to TRBJ2-7, with 9 bases matching TRBD1. The germline gives CDR1 MNHEY, CDR2 SMNVEV (reference sequence). The CDR3 spans 13 residues. Germline trimming cut 8 bases from V and 2 bases from J; bases unmatched to any gene: 4. Here the CDR3 DNA reads TGTGCCAGCTCCGGGACAGGGCCCTACGAGCAGTACTTC. It codes for CASSGTGPYEQYF.

V is TRBV9 and J is TRBJ2-2; no definite D call. V lost 4 bases to trimming and J lost 3 bases, with 7 bases between them. The CDR3 has 13 residues. Looked up from germline, CDR1 is SGDLS and CDR2 is YYNGEE. CDR3 sequence reads: CASSPYYTGELFF. CDR3 nucleotides: TGTGCCAGCAGCCCGTACTACACCGGGGAGCTGTTTTTT.

V usage is TRBV6-6 and J usage is TRBJ2-7, with TRBD1 matching 8 bases. The CDR3 runs to 16 residues. Germline CDR1 reads MNHNY; CDR2 reads SVGAGI (reference sequence). V was clipped by 0 bases and J by 0 bases; unmatched bases: 4. CDR3 region: CASSYSQGASSYEQYF. Written as DNA, the CDR3 is TGTGCCAGCAGTTACTCGCAGGGGGCTTCCTCCTACGAGCAGTACTTC.

The gene calls are TRBV19 and TRBJ1-2; D unresolved. This CDR3 contains 11 residues. Trimming shortened V by 6 bases and J by 8 bases, and 10 bases separated the two germline ends. The germline gives CDR1 LNHDA, CDR2 SQIVND (reference sequence). CDR3 protein: CASRGGRGYTF. The CDR3 DNA reads TGTGCCAGTAGGGGTGGTAGAGGCTACACCTTC.

J is TRBJ2-4 and V is TRBV7-2, with D tentatively TRBD1 (7 bases). V was trimmed by 3 bases and J by 2 bases, leaving 14 bases between them. This CDR3 comprises 16 residues. Germline CDR1 and CDR2: SGHTA and FQGNSA. The CDR3 bases are TGTGCCAGCAGCTTCCAACAGGGGAGGTCCAAAAACATTCAGTACTTC. Translated: CASSFQQGRSKNIQYF.